The present T cell receptor (beta chain) was sequenced within a study of blood T cell repertoires in COVID-19. Study-wide background: The analysed material was cDNA or gDNA that came from T cells, B-cell-depleted T cells, or PBMCs.

Authors' processing steps: Nucleated cell counts were estimated from reference gene primer amplification. TCRdb's copy holds only in-frame clones and misses some; the assay was immunoSEQ multiplex PCR. V, J and clone size derive from that table, while D and trimming were established from the DNA sequence. The sample contains approximately 250,000 clones, approximately 87% of which appear only once. CDR3 size: 14 residues. CDR1 is SGHDN, CDR2 FVKESK, per germline. V shed 7 bases, J shed 1 base, and the junction held 6 bases outside the gene matches. The source is a human donor in a cohort sampled during active COVID-19. Sample: peripheral blood. This chain joins TRBV14 and TRBJ2-5; 7 nucleotides agree with TRBD2. The CDR3 sequence: CASKSLAVQETQYF. CDR3 coding DNA: TGTGCCAGCAAGTCCCTAGCGGTCCAAGAGACCCAGTACTTC.